What follows are 23 T cell receptor beta chains derived from one specimen sequenced in a study of technical replicates of blood from a few donors. Method: immunoSEQ multiplex PCR; TCRdb's copy keeps in-frame clones and lacks some. The table has more than 75,000 clones, 96% seen once. Input material: T cells isolated from PBMCs. These TCRs come from a human donor in good health.

V and J are TRBV7-2 and TRBJ2-7; a possible D gene is TRBD2 (6 bases). Trimming removed 1 base from V and 3 bases from J, with 13 bases in between. CDR1 and CDR2 (germline): SGHTA, FQGNSA. The CDR3 has 15 amino acids. The CDR3 sequence is CASSLGDFIHYEQYF. As DNA, the CDR3 is TGTGCCAGCAGCTTAGGGGACTTCATTCACTACGAGCAGTACTTC.

The V call is TRBV7-8, the J call TRBJ1-1; D call uncertain. CDR3 length equals 11 residues. CDR1 SGHVS and CDR2 FQNEAQ come from the germline V gene. Trimming pared 1 base from V and 10 bases from J, leaving 7 bases between. This chain's CDR3 is CASSLVGGAFF. The CDR3 region has the DNA TGTGCCAGCAGCTTAGTCGGCGGAGCTTTCTTT. The full variable domain, rest sourced from reference TRBV7-8 and TRBJ1-1, is GAGVSQSPRYKVAKRGQDVALRCDPISGHVSLFWYQQALGQGPEFLTYFQNEAQLDKSGLPSDRFFAERPEGSVSTLKIQRTQQEDSAVYLCASSLVGGAFFGQGTRLTVV.

This chain joins TRBV21-1 and TRBJ1-1; no DNA check was done on the table's D call, TRBD1. TRBV21-1 is a recognized pseudogene. CDR3 length equals 15 residues. CDR3 sequence reads: CASSPPGTGPTEAFF. In DNA form, the CDR3 reads TGTGCCAGCAGCCCCCCGGGGACAGGGCCCACTGAAGCTTTCTTT.

This clone appeared once. V and J are TRBV7-3 and TRBJ2-1, with D possibly matching TRBD2 (5 bases). This CDR3 contains 15 residues. CDR1 is SGHTA and CDR2 is FQGTGA in the germline V gene. Trimming left V 1 base short and J 6 bases short, with 13 bases between. The CDR3 region has the DNA TGTGCCAGCAGCTTAAGCGGGTGGGTTTTCAATGAGCAGTTCTTC. The encoded protein is CASSLSGWVFNEQFF.

V and J are TRBV15 and TRBJ1-5; D is ambiguous. Germline-derived CDR1 and CDR2 are LNHNV and YYDKDF (reference sequence). The V end lost 0 bases, the J end lost 9 bases, and 18 bases lay between the germline ends. The CDR3 sequence is 16 residues long. CDR3 nucleotides: TGTGCCACCAGCAGAGATAGTTACAGCCACCCACGGCCCCAGCATTTT. Translating it yields CATSRDSYSHPRPQHF.

The chain links TRBV7-3 to TRBJ2-3; 14 bases are shared with TRBD2. The V segment lost 6 bases and the J segment 5 bases; nucleotides outside the gene matches: 4. Germline CDR1 and CDR2: SGHTA and FQGTGA. The CDR3 runs 15 residues. The CDR3 region is CASSLGLAGGDTQYF. CDR3 in DNA: TGTGCCAGCAGTCTCGGACTAGCGGGAGGAGATACGCAGTATTTT.

The V gene is TRBV29-1, the J gene TRBJ2-3; TRBD2 matches at 8 bases. Germline CDR1 and CDR2: SQVTM and ANQGSEA. The CDR3 consists of 14 residues. Trimming cost V 1 base and J 4 bases; bases outside gene matches: 4. CDR3 sequence reads: CSVEVAGGADTQYF. The CDR3 bases are TGCAGCGTTGAAGTCGCCGGGGGGGCAGATACGCAGTATTTT.

The V call is TRBV28, the J call TRBJ2-5, with 7 nucleotides matching TRBD1. V shed 5 bases, J shed 1 base, and the junction held 7 bases outside the gene matches. Germline CDR1 and CDR2: MDHEN and SYDVKM. The CDR3 is 15 residues long. CDR3: CASSPRWDSQETQYF. As DNA, the CDR3 is TGTGCCAGCAGTCCCCGGTGGGACAGCCAAGAGACCCAGTACTTC.

The rearrangement links TRBV11-1 to TRBJ1-1; D may be TRBD1 (6 bases). The CDR3 consists of 13 residues. Between the trimmed V and J ends, which lost 6 bases and 2 bases, there was a span of 10 bases. Germline assignment: CDR1 SGHAT and CDR2 FQDESV (reference sequence). CDR3 protein: CASSLTGNTEAFF. The DNA for the CDR3 is TGTGCCAGCAGTCTGACAGGTAACACTGAAGCTTTCTTT.

The CDR3 nucleotides are TGTGCCAGCAGCGTAGAAAATATGCGGGCAGCCACAGATACGCAGTATTTT. This gives the protein CASSVENMRAATDTQYF. The chain carries TRBV9 and TRBJ2-3; possibly TRBD2 for D (5 bases). This CDR3 is 17 amino acids long. Germline V CDR1 and CDR2: SGDLS, YYNGEE. The ends were cut back, 0 bases at V and 2 bases at J, with 16 bases in the middle. Drawing the rest from reference TRBV9 and TRBJ2-3, the complete variable domain is DSGVTQTPKHLITATGQRVTLRCSPRSGDLSVYWYQQSLDQGLQFLIQYYNGEERAKGNILERFSAQQFPDLHSELNLSSLELGDSALYFCASSVENMRAATDTQYFGPGTRLTVL.

CDR3 loop: CASFPGLAGGFTDTQYF. Written as DNA, the CDR3 is TGTGCCAGCTTTCCGGGACTAGCGGGAGGGTTCACAGATACGCAGTATTTT. This chain uses TRBV2 with TRBJ2-3; 16 bases agree with TRBD2. Germline assignment: CDR1 SNHLY and CDR2 FYNNEI. This CDR3 region has 17 residues. The junction had 7 bases not matched to a gene; V was cut back by 8 bases and J by 2 bases.

Written as DNA, the CDR3 is TGCGCCAGCAGCCAAGCTAGCGGGAGTCTAGCCTACGAGCAGTACTTC. Translated: CASSQASGSLAYEQYF. The gene calls are TRBV4-3 and TRBJ2-7; 10 positions match TRBD2. The V gene end was trimmed by 1 base and the J gene end by 2 bases; junction bases not matched to a gene: 5. The CDR3 consists of 16 residues. The germline CDR1 and CDR2 sequences are LGHNA and YSLEER.

This rearrangement joins TRBV9 to TRBJ2-1, with D possibly TRBD2 on 5 matching bases. The CDR3 is made up of 15 amino acids. Germline assignment: CDR1 SGDLS and CDR2 YYNGEE. Trimming took 0 bases from V and 8 from J, leaving 15 bases between them. The CDR3 DNA sequence: TGTGCCAGCAGCGTAGGTACTAGTATAATGGATGAGCAGTTCTTC. Translating gives CASSVGTSIMDEQFF.

The V and J genes are TRBV18 and TRBJ2-5, with 7 bases matching TRBD1. V lost 3 bases and J lost 2; bases outside the gene matches: 3. CDR1 is KGHSH, CDR2 LQKENI, per germline. The CDR3 runs to 14 residues. DNA for the CDR3: TGTGCCAGCTCACCGATGGGACAGCAAGAGACCCAGTACTTC. Protein: CASSPMGQQETQYF.

V usage is TRBV25-1 and J usage is TRBJ1-1, with 10 bases that match TRBD1. The junction had 6 bases not matched to a gene; V was cut back by 6 bases and J by 5 bases. The CDR3 contains 14 residues. Germline assignment: CDR1 MGHDK and CDR2 SYGVNS. CDR3 region: CASRGQGRKTEAFF. The CDR3 nucleotides read TGTGCCAGCAGGGGACAGGGGAGAAAAACTGAAGCTTTCTTT.

The CDR3 coding sequence is TGTGCCAGCAGCGTCCGGACTAATGGGGGCAATGAGCAGTTCTTC. It translates to CASSVRTNGGNEQFF. The chain combines TRBV9 with TRBJ2-1; tentative D call: TRBD2 (6 bases). This CDR3 region has 15 residues. Germline CDR1 reads SGDLS; CDR2 reads YYNGEE. Trimming took off 2 bases at V and 6 bases at J, with 15 bases between the two ends. The variable domain in full, completed from reference TRBV9 and TRBJ2-1, reads DSGVTQTPKHLITATGQRVTLRCSPRSGDLSVYWYQQSLDQGLQFLIQYYNGEERAKGNILERFSAQQFPDLHSELNLSSLELGDSALYFCASSVRTNGGNEQFFGPGTRLTVL.

V usage is TRBV6-5 and J usage is TRBJ2-3; D is unclear. Germline V gene sequence: CDR1 MNHEY, CDR2 SVGAGI. With 10 bases removed from V and 2 bases from J, the gap between germline ends came to 7 bases. The CDR3 totals 11 residues. The CDR3, as DNA: TGTGCCACAGTATACACAGATACGCAGTATTTT. It specifies CATVYTDTQYF.

The chain joins TRBV18 to TRBJ1-1, with a weak D call TRBD1 (6 bases). This CDR3 spans 16 amino acids. V was trimmed by 2 bases and J by 2 bases, leaving 15 bases between them. Per the germline V gene, CDR1 is KGHSH and CDR2 is LQKENI. Here the CDR3 reads CASSPTGLDVNTEAFF. As DNA, the CDR3 is TGTGCCAGCTCACCAACAGGGTTGGATGTCAACACTGAAGCTTTCTTT. The full variable domain, its missing parts supplied by reference TRBV18 and TRBJ1-1, is NAGVMQNPRHLVRRRGQEARLRCSPMKGHSHVYWYRQLPEEGLKFMVYLQKENIIDESGMPKERFSAEFPKEGPSILRIQQVVRGDSAAYFCASSPTGLDVNTEAFFGQGTRLTVV.

V gene TRBV5-6 combines with J gene TRBJ1-3; tentative D call: TRBD1 (5 bases). V lost 4 bases and J 7 bases, leaving 15 bases between the germline ends. Germline CDR1 and CDR2: SGHDT and YYEEEE. The CDR3 is 14 residues long. CDR3 coding DNA: TGTGCCAGCAGCCAGGGATATTCTACGAACACCATATATTTT. It specifies CASSQGYSTNTIYF. The full variable domain, its missing parts supplied by reference TRBV5-6 and TRBJ1-3, is DAGVTQSPTHLIKTRGQQVTLRCSPKSGHDTVSWYQQALGQGPQFIFQYYEEEERQRGNFPDRFSGHQFPNYSSELNVNALLLGDSALYLCASSQGYSTNTIYFGEGSWLTVV.

The V gene is TRBV5-6, the J gene TRBJ1-1, with 7 bases that match TRBD1. V was pared by 10 bases and J by 4 bases, with 10 bases of the junction left unmatched. This CDR3 region has 13 residues. The germline V gene encodes CDR1 SGHDT and CDR2 YYEEEE. The CDR3 loop is CAFLRQGLTEAFF. The CDR3 DNA sequence: TGTGCCTTTCTCCGACAGGGTCTCACTGAAGCTTTCTTT.

J is TRBJ2-2 and V is TRBV25-1; 10 nucleotides line up with TRBD1. V dropped 6 bases and J dropped 4; count of bases not matched to a gene: 5. Per the germline V gene, CDR1 is MGHDK and CDR2 is SYGVNS. The CDR3 covers 15 residues. As DNA, the CDR3 is TGTGCCAGCAGCCGGGACAGGGGAGGCACCGGGGAGCTGTTTTTT. This sequence encodes CASSRDRGGTGELFF.

The V and J genes are TRBV7-6 and TRBJ2-1, with unresolved D. This CDR3 comprises 13 residues. Germline CDR1 SGHVS, CDR2 FNYEAQ. V lost 5 bases to trimming and J lost 9 bases, with 14 bases between them. The CDR3 is CASSPNLAIEQFF. Written as DNA, the CDR3 is TGTGCCAGCAGCCCAAACTTAGCCATTGAGCAGTTCTTC.

The rearrangement links TRBV7-7 to TRBJ2-7, with D possibly TRBD2 on 6 matching bases. CDR1 and CDR2 (germline): SSHAT, FNYEAQ (reference sequence). V was shortened by 1 base and J by 2 bases, with 12 bases between the two germline ends. The CDR3 is made up of 15 amino acids. CDR3 loop: CASSLGGTSTYEQYF. The CDR3 DNA sequence: TGTGCCAGCAGCTTAGGTGGGACTTCAACCTACGAGCAGTACTTC.